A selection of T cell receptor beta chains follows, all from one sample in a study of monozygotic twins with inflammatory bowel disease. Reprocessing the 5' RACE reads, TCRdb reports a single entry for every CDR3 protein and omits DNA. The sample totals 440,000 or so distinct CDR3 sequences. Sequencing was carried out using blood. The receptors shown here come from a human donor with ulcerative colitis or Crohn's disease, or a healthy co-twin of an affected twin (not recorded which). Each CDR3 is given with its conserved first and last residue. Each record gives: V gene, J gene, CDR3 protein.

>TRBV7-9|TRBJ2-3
CASSTAAGGADTQYF
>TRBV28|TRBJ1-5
CASGSGGSQPQHF
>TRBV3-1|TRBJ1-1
CASSQNINWAEAFF
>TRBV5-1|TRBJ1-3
CASSLQLQTGVTGNTIYF
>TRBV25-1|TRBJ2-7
CASAGQMTYEQYF
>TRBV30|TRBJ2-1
CAWSVVALDVFF
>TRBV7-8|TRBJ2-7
CASSAPGQAGLEQYF
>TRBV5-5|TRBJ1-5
CASSLNRAQPQHF
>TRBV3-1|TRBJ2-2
CASSEPPGELFF
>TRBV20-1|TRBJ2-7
CSARPFGRTGSNEQYF
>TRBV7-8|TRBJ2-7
CASSQGVASGTYEQYF
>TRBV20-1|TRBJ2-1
CSARRRGQLNNEQFF
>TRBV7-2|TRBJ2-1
CASSLASGLAGVSEQFF
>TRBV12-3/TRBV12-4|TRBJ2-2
CASSGTSGTGELFF
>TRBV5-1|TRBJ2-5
CASSISGGPQETQYF
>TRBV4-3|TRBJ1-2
CASSQEPTGNGYTF
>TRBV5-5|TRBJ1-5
CASSRLRRDRVSNQPQHF
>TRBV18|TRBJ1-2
CASSENRQGYTF
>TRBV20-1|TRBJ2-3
CSARAAGLSTDTQYF
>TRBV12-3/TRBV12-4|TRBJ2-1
CASSPGLAGAGGEQFF
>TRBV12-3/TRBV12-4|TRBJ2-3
CASSLALVALTDTQYF
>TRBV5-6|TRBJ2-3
CASSLSGGAGTDTQYF
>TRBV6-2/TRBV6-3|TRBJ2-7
CASSATGRIYSYEQYF
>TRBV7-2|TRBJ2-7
CASSPQGGGYEQYF
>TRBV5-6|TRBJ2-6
CASKGLPGANVLTF
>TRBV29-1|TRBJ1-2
CSVEDRGETNYGYTF